The 32 T cell receptor beta chains below come from one sample, sequenced in a study of T-cell memory formation after mild COVID-19. TCRdb ran MiXCR on the 5' RACE reads and lists one entry per CDR3 protein. The table has about half a million distinct CDR3 sequences, over 15% seen once. Sequenced sample: PBMCs or a T cell subset sorted from them (not recorded which). These TCRs come from an adult woman who had mild COVID-19 (a few samples of this study predate the infection). Cell type and time point are not known.

The chain couples TRBV29-1 to TRBJ1-1; no clear D gene. The CDR3 totals 13 residues. Germline V gene lookup returns CDR1 SQVTM and CDR2 ANQGSEA. V lost 6 bases and J lost 3, with 14 bases in between. The CDR3 loop is CSVRSRSDTEAFF. In DNA, the CDR3 is TGCAGCGTCCGGAGTAGGTCGGACACTGAAGCTTTCTTT. Supplemented by reference TRBV29-1 and TRBJ1-1, the full variable domain reads SAVISQKPSRDICQRGTSLTIQCQVDSQVTMMFWYRQQPGQSLTLIATANQGSEATYESGFVIDKFPISRPNLTFSTLTVSNMSPEDSSIYLCSVRSRSDTEAFFGQGTRLTVV.

The table lists this clonotype with a few counts. V and J are TRBV11-2 and TRBJ1-1, with D hard to call. CDR1 SGHAT and CDR2 FQNNGV come from the germline V gene. This CDR3 comprises 16 residues. Trimming stripped 5 bases from V and 0 bases from J, with 16 bases between. Here the CDR3 reads CASSPLRGPMNTEAFF. The DNA for the CDR3 is TGTGCCAGCAGCCCCCTCCGAGGCCCCATGAACACTGAAGCTTTCTTT. Based on the CDR3 plus reference TRBV11-2 and TRBJ1-1, the full variable domain is EAGVAQSPRYKIIEKRQSVAFWCNPISGHATLYWYQQILGQGPKLLIQFQNNGVVDDSQLPKDRFSAERLKGVDSTLKIQPAKLEDSAVYLCASSPLRGPMNTEAFFGQGTRLTVV.

In its sample, this clonotype was seen many times. The rearrangement uses TRBV2 and TRBJ2-7; D is possibly TRBD1 (5 bases). Per the germline V gene, CDR1 is SNHLY and CDR2 is FYNNEI. CDR3 size: 13 residues. V shed 6 bases and J shed 6 bases, with 15 bases lying between them. The CDR3 spells CASRGLRASEQYF. CDR3 DNA sequence: TGTGCCAGCAGAGGTCTCAGGGCGAGCGAGCAGTACTTC.

This clonotype has more than one count but fewer than ten. The V gene is TRBV25-1, the J gene TRBJ1-3; no clear D. The germline gives CDR1 MGHDK, CDR2 SYGVNS. The CDR3 is 14 residues long. The ends were cut back, 1 base at V and 4 bases at J, with 8 bases in the middle. This chain's CDR3 is CASSESRQGNTIYF. The CDR3 nucleotides are TGTGCCAGCAGTGAATCCCGACAAGGAAACACCATATATTTT.

The V call is TRBV5-1, the J call TRBJ2-7; D possibly matches TRBD1 or TRBD2 (5 bases each). Trimming shortened V by 0 bases and J by 3 bases, and 16 bases separated the two germline ends. CDR3 length: 16 amino acids. Germline loops: CDR1 SGHRS, CDR2 YFSETQ. CDR3 amino acids: CASSLALGTQDYEQYF. In nucleotides, the CDR3 is TGCGCCAGCAGCTTGGCACTTGGGACCCAGGACTACGAGCAGTACTTC.

The CDR3 DNA is TGTGCCAGCAGTTCAAGGTTTGCGTCTGGGAGCACAGATACGCAGTATTTT. Translating gives CASSSRFASGSTDTQYF. The rearrangement joins TRBV12-3 or TRBV12-4 to TRBJ2-3; D not certain. The CDR3 loop spans 17 amino acids. Trimming cost V 4 bases and J 0 bases, with 17 bases left between them.

This clonotype was seen only once. The rearrangement joins TRBV10-3 to TRBJ2-4; 7 bases agree with TRBD1. CDR1 ENHRY and CDR2 SYGVKD come from the germline V gene. Trimming removed 0 bases from V and 5 bases from J; junction bases left unmatched: 7. The CDR3 contains 16 residues. CDR3 residues: CAISESPGQTENIQYF. The DNA for the CDR3 is TGTGCCATCAGTGAGTCCCCGGGACAGACTGAAAACATTCAGTACTTC.

This clonotype was counted only a few times. The V and J genes are TRBV7-9 and TRBJ2-1, with TRBD1 matching over 9 bases. The CDR3 runs 16 residues. The germline gives CDR1 SEHNR, CDR2 FQNEAQ (reference sequence). V was clipped by 1 base and J by 4 bases; unmatched bases: 5. The CDR3 is CASSLVRDREYNEQFF. The DNA of the CDR3 is TGTGCCAGCAGCTTAGTCCGGGACAGGGAGTACAATGAGCAGTTCTTC.

This chain uses TRBV15 with TRBJ2-7; the match to TRBD1 covers 9 bases. V lost 0 bases, J lost 4 bases, and 4 bases stayed unmatched. The CDR3 spans 15 residues. CDR1 is LNHNV, CDR2 YYDKDF, per germline (reference sequence). The CDR3 is CATSRDRGQGYEQYF. CDR3 sequence (DNA): TGTGCCACCAGCAGAGATAGGGGACAGGGTTACGAGCAGTACTTC.

This clonotype has more than one count but fewer than ten. CDR3 residues: CASSPQGNSPLHF. CDR3 DNA: TGTGCCAGCAGCCCCCAGGGCAATTCACCCCTCCACTTT. The chain joins TRBV7-9 to TRBJ1-6; D is perhaps TRBD1 (5 bases). With 5 bases removed from V and 7 bases from J, the gap between germline ends came to 9 bases. From germline, CDR1 is SEHNR and CDR2 FQNEAQ (reference sequence). This CDR3 has 13 residues.

The chain employs TRBV7-8 and TRBJ2-7, with D possibly TRBD2 on 5 matching bases. CDR3 length: 16 residues. In germline, CDR1 is SGHVS, CDR2 FQNEAQ. Trimming pared 3 bases from V and 9 bases from J, leaving 24 bases between. CDR3 nucleotides: TGTGCCAGCAGCTTGTGGGGAGAAGCACCTATCCCTGGGCAGTACTTC. Encoded protein: CASSLWGEAPIPGQYF.

This clonotype has more than one count but fewer than ten. The V and J genes are TRBV7-3 and TRBJ2-2, with 7 bases aligning to TRBD2. This CDR3 is 16 amino acids long. Germline assignment: CDR1 SGHTA and CDR2 FQGTGA. Losses at the gene ends were 1 base for V and 6 bases for J; bases not matched to a gene: 8. The CDR3 sequence is CASSLSGAGVAGELFF. As DNA, the CDR3 is TGTGCCAGCAGCTTAAGTGGGGCGGGAGTCGCCGGGGAGCTGTTTTTT.

This clonotype has ten or more counts. The rearrangement links TRBV2 to TRBJ1-2, with 7 bases identical to TRBD1. The V gene end was trimmed by 6 bases and the J gene end by 2 bases; junction bases not matched to a gene: 12. The CDR3 is 16 residues long. From germline, CDR1 is SNHLY and CDR2 FYNNEI. The CDR3 region has the DNA TGTGCCAGCAGGAAAAGTGGAAGGGACAGAAACTATGGCTACACCTTC. Its translation: CASRKSGRDRNYGYTF.

This clonotype appeared a few times. The chain employs TRBV19 and TRBJ1-1; D is ambiguous. Trimming took off 2 bases at V and 0 bases at J, with 13 bases between the two ends. The CDR3 is 16 amino acids. Per the germline V gene, CDR1 is LNHDA and CDR2 is SQIVND (reference sequence). The CDR3 loop reads CASSISVPTVNTEAFF. The CDR3 coding sequence is TGTGCCAGTAGTATATCGGTCCCGACTGTGAACACTGAAGCTTTCTTT. The full variable domain, completed using reference TRBV19 and TRBJ1-1, is DGGITQSPKYLFRKEGQNVTLSCEQNLNHDAMYWYRQDPGQGLRLIYYSQIVNDFQKGDIAEGYSVSREKKESFPLTVTSAQKNPTAFYLCASSISVPTVNTEAFFGQGTRLTVV.

A few counts support this clonotype. The chain employs TRBV10-3 and TRBJ1-1, with no clear D. CDR1 and CDR2 from the germline V gene are ENHRY and SYGVKD. V lost 9 bases and J lost 1, with 12 bases in between. The CDR3 is made up of 13 amino acids. This CDR3 reads CAIRTPENTEAFF. CDR3 coding DNA: TGTGCCATTAGGACTCCAGAGAACACTGAAGCTTTCTTT.

This chain uses TRBV9 with TRBJ1-2, with TRBD1 identical over 7 bases. From germline, CDR1 is SGDLS and CDR2 YYNGEE. After removal of 4 bases from V and 3 bases from J, the junction contained 6 bases not matched to a gene. The CDR3 extends over 14 amino acids. CDR3 amino acids: CASSPATGYYGYTF. CDR3 in DNA: TGTGCCAGCAGCCCTGCGACAGGGTACTATGGCTACACCTTC.

The chain employs TRBV19 and TRBJ2-2; TRBD1 matches at 7 bases. The CDR3 runs 16 residues. Looked up from germline, CDR1 is LNHDA and CDR2 is SQIVND (reference sequence). The V gene end was trimmed by 6 bases and the J gene end by 2 bases; junction bases not matched to a gene: 9. CDR3 bases: TGTGCCAGTAGCCCCGAGGGGGCAGACAACACCGGGGAGCTGTTTTTT. Protein: CASSPEGADNTGELFF.

This clonotype was counted many times. The CDR3 DNA reads as TGCGCCAGCAGCGTCGGGGCCTATGGCTACACCTTC. Its protein product is CASSVGAYGYTF. The chain couples TRBV5-1 to TRBJ1-2; a possible D gene is TRBD1 (5 bases). This CDR3 region has 12 residues. Germline V gene lookup returns CDR1 SGHRS and CDR2 YFSETQ. Trimming pared 4 bases from V and 4 bases from J, leaving 8 bases between.

This clonotype was counted between two and nine times. The CDR3 spells CASSQAGTGDPYGYTF. For the CDR3, the DNA is TGTGCCAGCAGCCAAGCCGGGACAGGGGACCCCTATGGCTACACCTTC. The J gene is TRBJ1-2, the V gene TRBV4-2; 10 nucleotides match TRBD1. This CDR3 is built from 16 residues. V lost 1 base to trimming and J lost 4 bases; unmatched junction nucleotides: 6. Germline lookup yields CDR1 LGHNA and CDR2 YNFKEQ.

This clonotype has a count of ten or more. The genes are TRBV27 and TRBJ1-1; D gene ambiguous. Germline V lookup: CDR1 MNHEY, CDR2 SMNVEV (reference sequence). This CDR3 region has 15 residues. V was pared by 4 bases and J by 1 base, with 13 bases between. CDR3 sequence: CASSYQASGNTEAFF. The CDR3 DNA reads TGTGCCAGCAGTTACCAGGCGTCCGGGAACACTGAAGCTTTCTTT.

V and J are TRBV7-8 and TRBJ1-5, with TRBD1 identical over 10 bases. Germline CDR1 and CDR2: SGHVS and FQNEAQ. After removal of 4 bases from V and 7 bases from J, the junction contained 13 bases not matched to a gene. This CDR3 is 17 amino acids long. CDR3 sequence reads: CASSSYRDRGTRQPQHF. CDR3 in DNA: TGTGCCAGCAGCTCATACCGGGACAGGGGAACGCGACAGCCCCAGCATTTT.

This clonotype appeared a few times. The chain joins TRBV29-1 to TRBJ2-7, with a possible D match to TRBD2 (6 bases). Germline CDR1 is SQVTM and CDR2 is ANQGSEA. The ends were cut back, 6 bases at V and 6 bases at J, with 15 bases in the middle. The CDR3 is 12 amino acids. The CDR3 DNA sequence: TGCAGCGTCGTCGGGGGTCGGGCCGAGCAGTACTTC. It encodes CSVVGGRAEQYF.

V is TRBV14 and J is TRBJ2-5; 11 bases map to TRBD2. Trimming took 0 bases from V and 5 from J; bases not matched to a gene: 8. Per the germline V gene, CDR1 is SGHDN and CDR2 is FVKESK. The CDR3 extends over 17 amino acids. The CDR3 reads CASSQELAGGPLETQYF. The DNA of the CDR3 is TGTGCCAGCAGCCAAGAATTAGCGGGGGGGCCGCTGGAGACCCAGTACTTC.

In its sample, this clonotype was seen a few times. This chain connects TRBV11-2 to TRBJ2-5, with TRBD2 matching 8 bases. There are 16 residues in the CDR3. The V and J ends lost 0 bases and 2 bases, in that order; junction bases with no gene match: 5. Germline V gene data show CDR1 as SGHAT and CDR2 as FQNNGV. This CDR3 reads CASSLEGLAFQETQYF. DNA of the CDR3: TGTGCCAGCAGCTTAGAAGGACTAGCCTTTCAAGAGACCCAGTACTTC.

This chain joins TRBV10-1 and TRBJ1-2; D is uncertain. Trimming pared 0 bases from V and 6 bases from J, leaving 11 bases between. Germline loops: CDR1 WNHNN, CDR2 SYGVQD (reference sequence). This CDR3 contains 14 residues. CDR3 residues: CASSESIAGDGYTF. In nucleotides, the CDR3 is TGCGCCAGCAGTGAGTCGATAGCAGGCGATGGCTACACCTTC.

This clonotype was seen more than once but under ten times. The genes are TRBV18 and TRBJ2-7; TRBD1 is a possible D gene (5 bases). V lost 8 bases, J lost 3 bases, and 14 bases lay in between. CDR3 size: 13 residues. Looked up from germline, CDR1 is KGHSH and CDR2 is LQKENI. CDR3: CASAVRDSYEQYF. In nucleotides, the CDR3 is TGTGCCAGCGCTGTCCGAGACAGCTACGAGCAGTACTTC.

This clonotype was observed a handful of times. The chain joins TRBV24-1 to TRBJ2-7; the D gene is possibly TRBD2 (5 bases). Germline-derived CDR1 and CDR2 are KGHDR and SFDVKD. V lost 4 bases and J 4 bases, leaving 16 bases between the germline ends. This CDR3 has 15 amino acids. Written as DNA, the CDR3 is TGTGCCACCAGTGAGGGTGGGAGTAGGGAATACGAGCAGTACTTC. Amino acids: CATSEGGSREYEQYF.

The J gene is TRBJ2-1, the V gene TRBV14; no firm D call. The CDR3 has 18 residues. Trimming took 1 base from V and 0 from J, leaving 16 bases between them. Per germline, CDR1 SGHDN and CDR2 FVKESK. Here the CDR3 DNA reads TGTGCCAGCAGCCAAGTAATAGGGTTTTCACACTCCTACAATGAGCAGTTCTTC. Protein product: CASSQVIGFSHSYNEQFF.

This clonotype showed up just a few times. The CDR3 reads CASSLGEGTYNEQFF. For the CDR3, the DNA is TGCGCCAGCAGCTTAGGGGAGGGAACCTACAATGAGCAGTTCTTC. This rearrangement joins TRBV5-1 to TRBJ2-1; TRBD2 matches 7 bases. This CDR3 comprises 15 residues. Trimming at V came to 2 bases and at J to 2 bases, leaving 4 bases not matched to a gene. Per germline, CDR1 SGHRS and CDR2 YFSETQ.

This clonotype has more than one count but fewer than ten. The chain uses TRBV9 and TRBJ2-2; D unresolved. V lost 0 bases and J 0 bases, leaving 9 bases between the germline ends. Germline CDR1 and CDR2: SGDLS and YYNGEE. The CDR3 consists of 16 residues. The chain's CDR3 is CASSVAGQSNTGELFF. Written as DNA, the CDR3 is TGTGCCAGCAGCGTAGCGGGCCAGTCGAACACCGGGGAGCTGTTTTTT.

The V gene is TRBV18, the J gene TRBJ1-3; D is unclear. The V gene lost 6 bases and the J gene lost 4 bases, with 13 bases spanning the gap. This CDR3 spans 14 amino acids. Germline values: CDR1 KGHSH, CDR2 LQKENI. The DNA of the CDR3 is TGTGCCAGCTCGGACGGTGGTTACGGAAACACCATATATTTT. Its protein is CASSDGGYGNTIYF.

This clonotype has only a few counts. The J gene is TRBJ2-3, the V gene TRBV25-1, with 7 bases fitting TRBD2. Per the germline V gene, CDR1 is MGHDK and CDR2 is SYGVNS. The CDR3 sequence is 14 residues long. The trim removed 1 base at V and 6 bases at J, leaving 4 bases unmatched. The CDR3 sequence is CASSEWASGDTQYF. Here the CDR3 DNA reads TGTGCCAGCAGTGAATGGGCTAGCGGCGATACGCAGTATTTT.